Sequencing of this T cell receptor beta chain was carried out in a study of cytomegalovirus exposure and HLA in healthy donors. Study results and caveats: Listed as cytomegalovirus-associated were over 150 TCR beta chains.

The CDR3 sequence is 16 residues long. The germline CDR1 and CDR2 sequences are LNHNV and YYDKDF (reference sequence). Trimming shortened V by 6 bases and J by 0 bases, and 15 bases separated the two germline ends. Healthy bone marrow donors formed the donor group. PCR employed 60 Vbeta and 13 Jbeta primers. Per the original methods: It was a later analysis that counted approximately 81 million unique TCR beta chains, of which 9 million to 13 million were shared. Method: immunoSEQ multiplex PCR; TCRdb's copy keeps in-frame clones and lacks some. The V and J calls and clone size come from that table; D and trimming were worked out from the DNA. The sample has more than 95,000 clones; over 80% are singletons. Worth noting for this clone: Its specificity is not known.

The clonotype comes from a man aged 25-40 years in good health and CMV-seropositive. The specimen was PBMCs. The chain is built from TRBV15 and TRBJ2-1; a possible D gene is TRBD1 (5 bases). The CDR3, as DNA: TGTGCCACCAGAACCAGGGCTTACAGCTCCTACAATGAGCAGTTCTTC. Protein: CATRTRAYSSYNEQFF.